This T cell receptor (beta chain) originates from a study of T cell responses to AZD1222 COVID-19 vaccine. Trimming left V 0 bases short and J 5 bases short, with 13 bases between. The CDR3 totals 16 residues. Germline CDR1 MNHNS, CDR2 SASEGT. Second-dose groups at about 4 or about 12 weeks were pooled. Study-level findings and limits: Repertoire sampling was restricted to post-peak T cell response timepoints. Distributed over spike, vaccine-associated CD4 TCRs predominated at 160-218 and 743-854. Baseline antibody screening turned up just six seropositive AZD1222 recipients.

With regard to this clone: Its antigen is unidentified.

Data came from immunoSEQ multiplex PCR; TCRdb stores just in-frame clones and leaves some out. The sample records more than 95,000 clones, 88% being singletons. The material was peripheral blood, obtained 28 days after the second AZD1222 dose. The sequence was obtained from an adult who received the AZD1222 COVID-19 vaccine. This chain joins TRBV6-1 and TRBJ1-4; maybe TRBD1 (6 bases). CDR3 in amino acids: CASSEASGQGNEKLFF. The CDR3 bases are TGTGCCAGCAGTGAAGCAAGTGGGCAGGGGAATGAAAAACTGTTTTTT.